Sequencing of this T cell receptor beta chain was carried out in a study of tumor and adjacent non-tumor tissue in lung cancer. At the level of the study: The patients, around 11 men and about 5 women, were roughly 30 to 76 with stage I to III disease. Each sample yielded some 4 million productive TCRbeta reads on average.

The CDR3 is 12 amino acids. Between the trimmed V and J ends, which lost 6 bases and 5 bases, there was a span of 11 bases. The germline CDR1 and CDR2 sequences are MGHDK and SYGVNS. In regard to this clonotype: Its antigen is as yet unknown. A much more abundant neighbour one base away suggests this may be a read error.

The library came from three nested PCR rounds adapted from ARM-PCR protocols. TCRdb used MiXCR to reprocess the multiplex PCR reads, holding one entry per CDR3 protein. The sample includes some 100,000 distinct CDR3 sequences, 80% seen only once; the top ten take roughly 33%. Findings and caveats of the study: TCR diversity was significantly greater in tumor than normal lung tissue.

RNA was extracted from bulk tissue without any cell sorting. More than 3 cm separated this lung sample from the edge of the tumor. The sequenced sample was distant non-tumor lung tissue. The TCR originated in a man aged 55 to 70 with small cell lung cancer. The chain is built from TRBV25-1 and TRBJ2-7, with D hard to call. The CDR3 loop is CASSPIGHEQYF. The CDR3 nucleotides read TGTGCCAGCAGCCCCATAGGGCACGAGCAGTACTTC.